What follows are 20 T cell receptor beta chains derived from one specimen sequenced in a study of early stage breast cancer tumors. Profiled with immunoSEQ multiplex PCR; TCRdb holds only in-frame clones, not every one. Altogether 50,000 or so clones are present, roughly 84% being singletons, with the ten largest covering 1.1% to 1.5%. Sequences were obtained from blood. These receptors were collected from a person aged 45 to 59 with breast cancer.

The J gene is TRBJ2-5, the V gene TRBV4-1; D is uncertain. Germline-derived CDR1 and CDR2 are MGHRA and YSYEKL. V was pared by 1 base and J by 2 bases, with 8 bases between. This CDR3 has 14 residues. For the CDR3, the DNA is TGCGCCAGCAGCCAAGGCTACAGACAAGAGACCCAGTACTTC. Protein: CASSQGYRQETQYF.

The chain employs TRBV7-9 and TRBJ1-1; the D is unclear. Germline V CDR1 and CDR2: SEHNR, FQNEAQ (reference sequence). This CDR3 spans 13 amino acids. The germline V and J ends were trimmed by 2 bases and 8 bases, with 12 bases remaining between them. DNA for the CDR3: TGTGCCAGCAGCTTACACGGTTCACTAGAAGCTTTCTTT. It is translated as CASSLHGSLEAFF.

The chain couples TRBV19 to TRBJ2-3; D remains unclear. The CDR3 is made up of 14 amino acids. Looked up from germline, CDR1 is LNHDA and CDR2 is SQIVND (reference sequence). Trimming pared 10 bases from V and 3 bases from J, leaving 17 bases between. This chain's CDR3 is CATSRRLDTDTQYF. Here the CDR3 DNA reads TGTGCCACCTCACGACGGCTAGATACAGATACGCAGTATTTT.

The V gene is TRBV6-1, the J gene TRBJ1-1; D gene uncertain. V lost 3 bases and J lost 5, with 7 bases in between. The CDR3 length is 12 residues. The germline V gene encodes CDR1 MNHNS and CDR2 SASEGT. CDR3 nucleotides: TGTGCCAGCAGTGAGTGGGTAACTGAAGCTTTCTTT. It specifies CASSEWVTEAFF.

The chain links TRBV7-8 to TRBJ2-7, with D possibly being TRBD2 (6 bases). The CDR3 extends over 14 amino acids. Trimming stripped 1 base from V and 1 base from J, with 8 bases between. CDR1 is SGHVS, CDR2 FQNEAQ, per germline. The CDR3 DNA is TGTGCCAGCAGCTTAGTTGGAGGGTCCTACGAGCAGTACTTC. Protein: CASSLVGGSYEQYF.

This chain uses TRBV2 with TRBJ1-5; D is possibly TRBD1 (5 bases). The V gene lost 8 bases and the J gene lost 0 bases, with 14 bases spanning the gap. Germline CDR1 SNHLY, CDR2 FYNNEI. CDR3 size: 15 residues. CDR3 nucleotides: TGTGCCAGCGCCCTGCCAGGGAGTAGCAATCAGCCCCAGCATTTT. It translates to CASALPGSSNQPQHF.

Regarding this clone: The junction differs from germline at one of its ends, possibly a read error. V usage is TRBV5-8 and J usage is TRBJ2-6; D may match TRBD1 or TRBD2 (5 bases each). The CDR3 length is 16 residues. Germline V gene sequence: CDR1 SGHTS, CDR2 YDEGEE. In DNA, the CDR3 is TGCGCCAGCAGCCAAGATCCAGGGAGTGGGGCCAACGTCCTGACTTTC. Amino acids: CASSQDPGSGANVLTF.

The V and J genes are TRBV7-9 and TRBJ1-2, with D hard to call. Germline-derived CDR1 and CDR2 are SEHNR and FQNEAQ (reference sequence). The ends were cut back, 1 base at V and 8 bases at J, with 11 bases in the middle. This CDR3 is built from 13 residues. This CDR3 reads CASSLEVPAGYTF. The DNA of the CDR3 is TGTGCCAGCAGCTTAGAGGTCCCTGCGGGCTACACCTTC.

The chain recombines TRBV4-3 with TRBJ2-1; D is possibly TRBD1 (6 bases). V shed 1 base and J shed 2 bases, with 15 bases lying between them. Germline V gives CDR1 LGHNA, CDR2 YSLEER. The CDR3 runs to 17 residues. The CDR3: CASSQATGQGPYNEQFF. In DNA form, the CDR3 reads TGCGCCAGCAGCCAAGCGACAGGTCAAGGTCCCTACAATGAGCAGTTCTTC.

The gene calls are TRBV4-3 and TRBJ2-7, with 9 nucleotides matching TRBD2. The CDR3 consists of 13 residues. CDR1 and CDR2 from the germline V gene are LGHNA and YSLEER. V lost 1 base and J lost 6; bases outside the gene matches: 1. This CDR3 is CASSQASGIEQYF. Written as DNA, the CDR3 is TGCGCCAGCAGCCAAGCTAGCGGGATCGAGCAGTACTTC.

The chain uses TRBV18 and TRBJ2-7; D may be TRBD1 (5 bases). This CDR3 is built from 14 residues. The V end lost 5 bases, the J end lost 5 bases, and 16 bases lay between the germline ends. The germline gives CDR1 KGHSH, CDR2 LQKENI. This CDR3 is CASSYLGLYDEQYF. Here the CDR3 DNA reads TGTGCCAGCTCATATCTGGGGCTATACGACGAGCAGTACTTC.

The chain combines TRBV7-2 with TRBJ2-7; TRBD2 matches at 7 bases. V shed 4 bases, J shed 2 bases, and the junction held 5 bases outside the gene matches. The V gene's germline CDR1 is SGHTA and CDR2 FQGNSA. This CDR3 has 14 residues. CDR3 amino acids: CASSSGLVPYEQYF. In DNA form, the CDR3 reads TGTGCCAGCAGCTCCGGACTAGTGCCCTACGAGCAGTACTTC.

The rearrangement uses TRBV6-1 and TRBJ1-1; no firm D call. This CDR3 is 15 amino acids long. The germline V and J ends were trimmed by 0 bases and 10 bases, with 18 bases remaining between them. The germline CDR1 and CDR2 sequences are MNHNS and SASEGT. CDR3 amino acids: CASSEAGRIEAGAFF. In DNA, the CDR3 is TGTGCCAGCAGTGAAGCTGGACGGATTGAAGCCGGAGCTTTCTTT.

The chain joins TRBV27 to TRBJ1-3, with a tentative D call TRBD1 (6 bases). Trimming stripped 2 bases from V and 2 bases from J, with 7 bases between. Germline-derived CDR1 and CDR2 are MNHEY and SMNVEV (reference sequence). The length of the CDR3 is 14 residues. This CDR3 is CASSLKGAGNTIYF. In DNA, the CDR3 is TGTGCCAGCAGTTTAAAGGGGGCTGGAAACACCATATATTTT.

This chain links TRBV5-5 with TRBJ1-2; weak D call: TRBD1 (5 bases). Germline CDR1 and CDR2: SGHKS and YYEKEE (reference sequence). With 7 bases removed from V and 4 bases from J, the gap between germline ends came to 20 bases. The CDR3 covers 15 residues. The CDR3 sequence: CASRPAGGRGYGYTF. The CDR3 DNA follows: TGTGCCAGCCGACCCGCCGGGGGGAGGGGCTATGGCTACACCTTC.

This clone was recorded only once. The rearrangement uses TRBV21-1 and TRBJ2-7; no DNA check was done on the table's D call, TRBD2. TRBV21-1 has pseudogene status. CDR3 size: 13 residues. As DNA, the CDR3 is TGTGCCAGGAAAATGGGACTAGATCGCGAGCAGTACTTC. It is translated as CARKMGLDREQYF.

The rearrangement uses TRBV4-3 and TRBJ2-2, with 8 bases identical to TRBD2. The CDR3 has 16 residues. CDR1 is LGHNA, CDR2 YSLEER, per germline. V trimming: 4 bases; J trimming: 5 bases; junction bases outside the gene matches: 9. The CDR3 is CASSPRGGAGTGELFF. The CDR3 DNA is TGCGCCAGCAGCCCACGGGGGGGGGCTGGAACCGGGGAGCTGTTTTTT.

This rearrangement joins TRBV18 to TRBJ2-2; D ambiguous. Germline V lookup: CDR1 KGHSH, CDR2 LQKENI. Trimming took off 5 bases at V and 0 bases at J, with 7 bases between the two ends. This CDR3 has 14 residues. CDR3 in amino acids: CASSFAANTGELFF. The CDR3 DNA reads as TGTGCCAGCTCATTCGCTGCGAACACCGGGGAGCTGTTTTTT.

The gene calls are TRBV13 and TRBJ2-7; D unresolved. V lost 1 base, J lost 5 bases, and 3 bases lay in between. Per germline, CDR1 PRHDT and CDR2 FYEKMQ (reference sequence). CDR3 length: 11 amino acids. CDR3 nucleotides: TGTGCCAGCAGCTTAGTCCACGAGCAGTACTTC. Its protein is CASSLVHEQYF.

This CDR3 is CASSPPGAGINSPLHF. The CDR3 DNA reads TGTGCCAGCAGCCCTCCAGGGGCAGGGATTAATTCACCCCTCCACTTT. This chain uses TRBV9 with TRBJ1-6; TRBD1 is a possible D gene (6 bases). CDR1 is SGDLS and CDR2 is YYNGEE in the germline V gene. The germline V and J ends were trimmed by 4 bases and 6 bases, with 17 bases remaining between them. The CDR3 runs to 16 residues.